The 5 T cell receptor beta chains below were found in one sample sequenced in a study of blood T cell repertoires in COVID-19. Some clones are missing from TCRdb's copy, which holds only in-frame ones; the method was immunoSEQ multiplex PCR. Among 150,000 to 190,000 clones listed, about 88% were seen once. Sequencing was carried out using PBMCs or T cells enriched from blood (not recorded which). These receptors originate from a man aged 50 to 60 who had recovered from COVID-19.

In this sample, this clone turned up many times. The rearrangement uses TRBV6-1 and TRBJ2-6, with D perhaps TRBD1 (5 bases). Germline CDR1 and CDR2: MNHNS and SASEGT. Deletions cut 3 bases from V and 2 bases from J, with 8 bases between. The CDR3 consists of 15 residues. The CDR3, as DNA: TGTGCCAGCAGTGAGGAACAGGCTGGGGCCAACGTCCTGACTTTC. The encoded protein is CASSEEQAGANVLTF.

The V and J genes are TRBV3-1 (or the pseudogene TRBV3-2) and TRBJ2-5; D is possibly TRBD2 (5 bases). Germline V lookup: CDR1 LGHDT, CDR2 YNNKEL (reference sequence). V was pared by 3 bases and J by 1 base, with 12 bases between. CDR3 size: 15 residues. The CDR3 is CASSHEGTLQETQYF. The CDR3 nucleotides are TGTGCCAGCAGCCATGAGGGAACCCTCCAAGAGACCCAGTACTTC.

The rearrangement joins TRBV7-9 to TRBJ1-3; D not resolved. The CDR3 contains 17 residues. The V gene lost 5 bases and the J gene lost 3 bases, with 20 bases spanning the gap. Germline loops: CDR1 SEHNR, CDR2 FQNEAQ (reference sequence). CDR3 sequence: CASSQRPLQNLGNTIYF. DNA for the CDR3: TGTGCCAGCAGCCAACGTCCTTTGCAGAACCTTGGAAACACCATATATTTT. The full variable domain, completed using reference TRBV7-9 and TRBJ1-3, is DTGVSQNPRHKITKRGQNVTFRCDPISEHNRLYWYRQTLGQGPEFLTYFQNEAQLEKSRLLSDRFSAERPKGSFSTLEIQRTEQGDSAMYLCASSQRPLQNLGNTIYFGEGSWLTVV.

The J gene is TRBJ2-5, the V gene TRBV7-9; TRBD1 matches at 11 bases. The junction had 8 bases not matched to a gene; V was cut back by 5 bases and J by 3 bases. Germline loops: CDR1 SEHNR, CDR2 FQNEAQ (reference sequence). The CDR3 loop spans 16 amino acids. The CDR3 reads CASSPDPGQGEETQYF. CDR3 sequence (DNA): TGTGCCAGCAGCCCAGACCCGGGACAGGGGGAAGAGACCCAGTACTTC.

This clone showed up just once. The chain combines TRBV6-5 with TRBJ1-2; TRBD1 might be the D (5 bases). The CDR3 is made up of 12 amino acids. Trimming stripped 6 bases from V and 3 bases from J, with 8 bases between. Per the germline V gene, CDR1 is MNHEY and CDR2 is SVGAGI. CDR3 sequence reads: CASSPGYYGYTF. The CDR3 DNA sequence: TGTGCCAGCAGCCCAGGGTACTATGGCTACACCTTC.